Listed here is a single T cell receptor (beta chain). Its antigen is unidentified. Germline CDR1 LNHDA, CDR2 SQIVND (reference sequence). The CDR3 is made up of 14 amino acids. Trimming cost V 0 bases and J 6 bases, with 9 bases left between them. This record belongs to a study of beta chain features in type 1 diabetes. General study findings and limits: In type 1 diabetes patients, VDJ junctions had fewer insertions; deletions at these junctions were more frequent.

Expressed TCRB transcripts were sequenced, since all the RNA that had been isolated was reverse transcribed. Some clones are missing from TCRdb's copy, which holds only in-frame ones; the method was immunoSEQ multiplex PCR. The table shows 900,000 or so clones, with roughly 16% occurring only once. The sequenced sample consisted of naive CD4+ T cells from blood. The chain is built from TRBV19 and TRBJ2-1; D is uncertain. The sequence was collected from a woman younger than 30 in good health. The CDR3 DNA is TGTGCCAGTAGTATAGATCTCTGGGCCAATGAGCAGTTCTTC. Translated: CASSIDLWANEQFF.